One and the same sample provided the 16 T cell receptor beta chains below, sequenced in a study of blood T cell repertoires in COVID-19. Produced via immunoSEQ multiplex PCR; TCRdb's table is partial and in-frame only. The profile shows 240,000 or so clones, around 89% of them singletons. The material sequenced was peripheral blood. All receptors come from a woman aged 40 to 50 who had recovered from COVID-19.

J is TRBJ2-7 and V is TRBV6-4, with 9 positions matching TRBD1. J was trimmed by 2 bases and V by 2 bases; bases with no gene match: 4. Germline CDR1 reads MRHNA; CDR2 reads SNTAGT. The CDR3 has 15 residues. This CDR3 is CASSDPGTGTYEQYF. Here the CDR3 DNA reads TGTGCCAGCAGTGACCCCGGGACAGGGACCTACGAGCAGTACTTC.

CDR3 bases: TGTGCCAGCTCACCGACAGGGGTAAACACTGAAGCTTTCTTT. Protein: CASSPTGVNTEAFF. V and J are TRBV18 and TRBJ1-1, with 8 nucleotides matching TRBD1. This CDR3 comprises 14 residues. Germline V gene data show CDR1 as KGHSH and CDR2 as LQKENI. V trimming: 3 bases; J trimming: 2 bases; junction bases outside the gene matches: 2.

The chain couples TRBV18 to TRBJ1-2; maybe TRBD1 (6 bases). This CDR3 is built from 15 residues. The germline V gene has CDR1 KGHSH and CDR2 LQKENI. The V end was cut by 6 bases, the J end by 0 bases, with 14 bases between. CDR3 coding DNA: TGTGCCAGCTCGCTCCAGGGACACACTAACTATGGCTACACCTTC. It encodes CASSLQGHTNYGYTF.

The rearrangement uses TRBV24-1 and TRBJ1-1; 7 nucleotides agree with TRBD1. The CDR3 loop spans 14 amino acids. Germline V gene sequence: CDR1 KGHDR, CDR2 SFDVKD. V was clipped by 8 bases and J by 1 base; unmatched bases: 6. The CDR3 DNA reads as TGTGCCACCACGACGGGACAGCCGAACACTGAAGCTTTCTTT. Translated: CATTTGQPNTEAFF.

This clone has just a few counts. This chain connects TRBV9 to TRBJ1-4; D is undetermined. The V end lost 0 bases, the J end lost 12 bases, and 9 bases lay between the germline ends. The germline gives CDR1 SGDLS, CDR2 YYNGEE. The CDR3 loop spans 12 amino acids. CDR3 in amino acids: CASSVEGGELFF. The CDR3 DNA follows: TGTGCCAGCAGCGTAGAGGGCGGGGAACTGTTTTTT.

V gene TRBV10-3 combines with J gene TRBJ2-1; 12 positions agree with TRBD1. The CDR3 covers 15 residues. V lost 6 bases, J lost 7 bases, and 7 bases stayed unmatched. Germline V gives CDR1 ENHRY, CDR2 SYGVKD. CDR3 nucleotide sequence: TGTGCCATCAGCTCCGGGACAGGGGGCCGGAATGAGCAGTTCTTC. Translation gives CAISSGTGGRNEQFF.

The chain recombines TRBV9 with TRBJ2-5, with D possibly being TRBD2 (7 bases). The CDR3 has 15 residues. Trimming removed 0 bases at V and 5 bases at J, with 14 bases between. CDR1 SGDLS and CDR2 YYNGEE come from the germline V gene. DNA for the CDR3: TGTGCCAGCAGCGTAGGGGGGGGCTTCAGGGAGACCCAGTACTTC. Translating gives CASSVGGGFRETQYF.

The rearrangement uses TRBV4-3 and TRBJ2-5, with 14 bases aligning to TRBD2. The CDR3 extends over 17 amino acids. Trimming removed 3 bases from V and 4 bases from J; junction bases left unmatched: 7. From germline, CDR1 is LGHNA and CDR2 YSLEER. DNA for the CDR3: TGCGCCAGCAGCCAGGGGACTAGCGGGAGATCGGCAGAGACCCAGTACTTC. Its translation: CASSQGTSGRSAETQYF.

The chain couples TRBV3-1 (or the pseudogene TRBV3-2) to TRBJ2-2; no clear D. The CDR3 has 13 residues. The V end lost 1 base, the J end lost 6 bases, and 6 bases lay between the germline ends. Per germline, CDR1 LGHDT and CDR2 YNNKEL (reference sequence). Written as DNA, the CDR3 is TGTGCCAGCAGCCAAGCGGCGGCCGGGGAGCTGTTTTTT. It yields the protein CASSQAAAGELFF.

As concerns this clone: Different DNA sequences within this sample yield the same CDR3. V gene TRBV12-3 or TRBV12-4 combines with J gene TRBJ1-4; D gene unclear. The CDR3 is 11 residues long. The V gene lost 2 bases and the J gene lost 7 bases, with 2 bases spanning the gap. CDR3 coding DNA: TGTGCCAGCAGTTTACGTGAAAAACTGTTTTTT. It codes for CASSLREKLFF.

The chain has TRBV25-1 and TRBJ2-7; D not resolved. V lost 3 bases, J lost 4 bases, and 7 bases lay in between. The CDR3 sequence is 12 residues long. Germline CDR1 is MGHDK and CDR2 is SYGVNS. CDR3 residues: CASSEGRYEQYF. CDR3 DNA sequence: TGTGCCAGCAGTGAGGGCAGATACGAGCAGTACTTC.

V gene TRBV7-9 combines with J gene TRBJ2-3; 13 bases align to TRBD2. Trimming at V came to 3 bases and at J to 3 bases, leaving 3 bases not matched to a gene. Per germline, CDR1 SEHNR and CDR2 FQNEAQ (reference sequence). CDR3 size: 16 residues. CDR3 residues: CASSFGLAGDTDTQYF. CDR3 DNA: TGTGCCAGCAGCTTCGGACTAGCGGGAGATACAGATACGCAGTATTTT.

The V call is TRBV19, the J call TRBJ1-1; D unresolved. V lost 6 bases, J lost 0 bases, and 14 bases lay in between. The CDR3 consists of 15 residues. Per the germline V gene, CDR1 is LNHDA and CDR2 is SQIVND (reference sequence). DNA of the CDR3: TGTGCCAGTAGGAGAGGTTCCCGGATGAACACTGAAGCTTTCTTT. It translates to CASRRGSRMNTEAFF.

The rearrangement joins TRBV5-8 to TRBJ2-1; TRBD2 might be the D (7 bases). The CDR3 runs 13 residues. Germline CDR1 reads SGHTS; CDR2 reads YDEGEE. Trimming took off 9 bases at V and 7 bases at J, with 17 bases between the two ends. The CDR3 protein is CATGGRERNEQFF. The DNA of the CDR3 is TGTGCCACTGGGGGGCGGGAGAGGAATGAGCAGTTCTTC.

The chain has TRBV24-1 and TRBJ1-5, with a possible D match to TRBD1 (5 bases). CDR3 length: 14 residues. CDR1 is KGHDR, CDR2 SFDVKD, per germline. V lost 6 bases and J lost 2, with 10 bases in between. The CDR3: CATSPRAGNQPQHF. Here the CDR3 DNA reads TGTGCCACCAGTCCCAGGGCGGGCAATCAGCCCCAGCATTTT.

The V and J genes are TRBV7-2 and TRBJ1-5, with D maybe TRBD1 (6 bases). This CDR3 is built from 16 residues. Trimming stripped 2 bases from V and 1 base from J, with 12 bases between. The V gene's germline CDR1 is SGHTA and CDR2 FQGNSA. The CDR3 nucleotides read TGTGCCAGCAGCTTATGGGGGGGCTCGAGCAATCAGCCCCAGCATTTT. Amino acid sequence: CASSLWGGSSNQPQHF.